This T cell receptor beta chain was identified during a study of T cell changes during pregnancy in multiple sclerosis. This clone was observed once. Looked up from germline, CDR1 is SGHRS and CDR2 is YFSETQ. Trimming cost V 4 bases and J 5 bases, with 19 bases left between them. The CDR3 runs 16 residues. Libraries were prepared by immunoSEQ multiplex PCR; TCRdb keeps only in-frame clonotypes and omits some of them. Among 45,000 to 70,000 clones listed, around 92% were seen once. This receptor was identified in a female donor in good health, enrolled as a control in a pregnancy study. The source material was CD4+ T cells from peripheral blood mononuclear cells, sampled after pregnancy. V usage is TRBV5-1 and J usage is TRBJ2-1; a weak D match, TRBD1 (6 bases). The CDR3 DNA reads TGCGCCAGCAGCAACAGGGTAGTCCCGACGAACAATGAGCAGTTCTTC. It is translated as CASSNRVVPTNNEQFF.